The 8 T cell receptor beta chains listed next were all sequenced from one sample in a study of blood T cell repertoires in COVID-19. Repertoires were generated with immunoSEQ multiplex PCR, while TCRdb's copy carries only in-frame clones and drops some. The sample contains 150,000 to 200,000 clones, 80% of which appear only once. The specimen sequenced was PBMCs or T cells enriched from blood (not recorded which). Receptors originate from a man in his forties who had recovered from COVID-19.

This chain connects TRBV7-9 to TRBJ1-2; TRBD1 is a possible D gene (5 bases). V was clipped by 5 bases and J by 8 bases, with 18 bases between them. Looked up from germline, CDR1 is SEHNR and CDR2 is FQNEAQ (reference sequence). This CDR3 spans 14 amino acids. CDR3: CASSASAGGGGYTF. The CDR3 region has the DNA TGTGCCAGCAGCGCAAGCGCGGGGGGAGGGGGCTACACCTTC.

This clone came up many times. The CDR3 DNA follows: TGTGCCAGCAGTTACCGAGCCCGCTACGGCACCGGGGAGCTGTTTTTT. Protein sequence: CASSYRARYGTGELFF. This chain uses TRBV6-2 or TRBV6-3 with TRBJ2-2; no reliable D call. CDR1 and CDR2 (germline): MNHEY, SVGEGT. Trimming removed 2 bases from V and 4 bases from J, with 14 bases in between. The CDR3 runs to 16 residues.

The CDR3 here is CASKTLPNTEAFF. The CDR3 DNA reads as TGTGCCAGCAAGACTCTTCCGAACACTGAAGCTTTCTTT. V and J are TRBV2 and TRBJ1-1; no clear D gene. V was shortened by 7 bases and J by 1 base, with 10 bases between the two germline ends. This CDR3 contains 13 residues. Per germline, CDR1 SNHLY and CDR2 FYNNEI.

The V and J genes are TRBV7-2 and TRBJ2-1, with 8 bases that match TRBD2. V shed 3 bases and J 9 bases; nucleotides not matched to a gene: 10. This CDR3 has 15 residues. The germline V gene encodes CDR1 SGHTA and CDR2 FQGNSA. CDR3 coding DNA: TGTGCCAGCAGCTTTGTGGGGGGCCGGGGGGGTGAGCAGTTCTTC. Protein: CASSFVGGRGGEQFF.

The V and J genes are TRBV2 and TRBJ2-2, with a weak D call TRBD1 (5 bases). The length of the CDR3 is 15 residues. V lost 6 bases, J lost 0 bases, and 11 bases lay in between. The germline gives CDR1 SNHLY, CDR2 FYNNEI. CDR3 sequence (DNA): TGTGCCAGCAGGCTGGACACCGCGAACACCGGGGAGCTGTTTTTT. Translated, it gives CASRLDTANTGELFF.

The rearrangement joins TRBV19 to TRBJ1-2, with a tentative D call TRBD1 (5 bases). There are 12 residues in the CDR3. Between the trimmed V and J ends, which lost 6 bases and 11 bases, there was a span of 16 bases. CDR1 LNHDA and CDR2 SQIVND come from the germline V gene (reference sequence). CDR3 residues: CASRSQGWSYTF. CDR3 DNA: TGTGCCAGTAGAAGTCAGGGCTGGAGTTACACCTTC.

Only a few counts were recorded for this clone. V and J are TRBV5-1 and TRBJ2-3, with 13 bases matching TRBD2. V dropped 2 bases and J dropped 5; count of bases not matched to a gene: 5. Per germline, CDR1 SGHRS and CDR2 YFSETQ. The CDR3 has 16 amino acids. The chain's CDR3 is CASSLTSGGVGDTQYF. CDR3 nucleotide sequence: TGCGCCAGCAGCTTAACTAGCGGGGGGGTAGGAGATACGCAGTATTTT.

V usage is TRBV24-1 and J usage is TRBJ1-2; 11 nucleotides agree with TRBD1. Germline V gives CDR1 KGHDR, CDR2 SFDVKD. CDR3 length: 16 residues. V shed 3 bases and J 8 bases; nucleotides not matched to a gene: 10. CDR3 DNA: TGTGCCACCAGTGATCCCCTAGTAAGGACAGGGGGCGGCTACACCTTC. It yields the protein CATSDPLVRTGGGYTF.